The rows below give T cell receptor beta chains drawn from one sample of a study of human CD8 memory T cell subsets. For each CDR3 protein, TCRdb gives one entry from its re-call of the 5' RACE reads, without DNA. Its listing shows around 5,000 distinct CDR3 sequences. The sample was CD8+ T cells from PBMCs. The receptors shown here come from a human donor in good health. CDR3s include the opening cysteine and the closing phenylalanine or tryptophan. The order of the fields is V gene, clone size, J gene, CDR3 length, CDR3 protein. The listing skips clone size in some rows; elsewhere it reads once, few, many or a size class.

TRBV6-2/TRBV6-3	NA	TRBJ1-1	16	CASSYSTGTRGTEAFF
TRBV7-9	NA	TRBJ2-2	16	CASSQRDGSNTGELFF
TRBV3-1	NA	TRBJ2-1	16	CASSRSLAGAGDEQFF
TRBV4-2	medium-sized	TRBJ1-1	14	CASSQDDQGPEAFF
TRBV24-1	NA	TRBJ2-2	18	CATSDTASDRRNTGELFF
TRBV18	NA	TRBJ1-6	16	CASSPEGSSYNSPLHF
TRBV24-1	medium-sized	TRBJ2-3	15	CATSDPRGLTDTQYF
TRBV28	NA	TRBJ2-7	16	CASSPRLRQGLYEQYF
TRBV28	NA	TRBJ2-5	13	CASSDREKETQYF
TRBV28	NA	TRBJ2-7	11	CASTKGGEQYF
TRBV7-9	NA	TRBJ2-1	16	CASSGAGSRSYNEQFF
TRBV12-3/TRBV12-4	NA	TRBJ2-2	14	CASEFLGGAGELFF
TRBV5-4	NA	TRBJ1-1	13	CASSLNTLTEAFF
TRBV4-1	NA	TRBJ2-1	14	CASSPDTSYNEQFF
TRBV20-1	medium-sized	TRBJ2-1	15	CSSIGLAETYNEQFF
TRBV19	NA	TRBJ2-2	16	CASSLAGAPGTGELFF
TRBV28	NA	TRBJ1-5	15	CASSLLGQGGQPQHF
TRBV4-2	NA	TRBJ2-2	15	CASTSSGRDTGELFF
TRBV7-9	NA	TRBJ1-2	14	CASSLGVGAEGYTF
TRBV23-1	NA	TRBJ2-2	19	CASSQLNWDAGEDTGELFF
TRBV11-2	NA	TRBJ1-2	13	CASSLGTGNGYTF
TRBV4-1	NA	TRBJ2-1	17	CASSQESGTSGYNEQFF
TRBV27	NA	TRBJ2-1	14	CASRKGSSYNEQFF
TRBV7-9	NA	TRBJ2-2	16	CASTQGSAGGTGELFF
TRBV7-2	medium-sized	TRBJ2-7	15	CASSLILAGGDEQYF
TRBV11-2	medium-sized	TRBJ2-5	17	CASSSSAGGALVETQYF
TRBV2	NA	TRBJ1-1	15	CASSEAPGHNTEAFF
TRBV12-3/TRBV12-4	NA	TRBJ2-1	16	CASMPQGSRSYNEQFF
TRBV19	NA	TRBJ2-5	15	CASSGRTSAKETQYF
TRBV7-6	large	TRBJ2-1	15	CASSLSSPRVNEQFF
TRBV27	NA	TRBJ2-2	12	CASSSNTGELFF
TRBV5-4	NA	TRBJ1-1	14	CASSWGQGFTEAFF
TRBV5-1	NA	TRBJ2-5	16	CASSFSFDDNQETQYF
TRBV7-9	NA	TRBJ1-3	15	CASSLIGALVDTIYF
TRBV12-2	NA	TRBJ1-2	12	CASRLGGDGYTF
TRBV4-1	NA	TRBJ2-6	17	CASSPRDGSSGANVLTF
TRBV10-2	NA	TRBJ2-7	14	CASSEGAFLYEQYF
TRBV12-3/TRBV12-4	NA	TRBJ1-3	14	CASTPGVSGNTIYF
TRBV20-1	NA	TRBJ2-5	13	CSAPYGTRETQYF